The clone carrying this T cell receptor (beta chain) was recorded only once. As yet, its antigen is unknown. This entry belongs to a study of vaccination and CD4 T cells after COVID-19. For the study at large: Spike peptides, overlapping and drawn from SARS-CoV-2, HCoV-NL63, HCoV-OC43 and HCoV-229E, were used to stimulate cells. Overall study results and limits: Counts of SARS-CoV-2-reactive clonotypes had a median that went from approximately 21 to 40, a nonsignificant change.

Noted time point: late sampling 161 to 241 days after vaccination in a few convalescent patients. As to treatment: approximately 10-day PBMC culture with coronavirus spike peptide pools or control peptides (ViraFEST assay). Positive tests by PCR, dated March to December 2020, predated US Alpha, Beta and Delta variants. The CDR3 has 16 amino acids. The germline V and J ends were trimmed by 8 bases and 0 bases, with 17 bases remaining between them. Germline CDR1 is MNHNS and CDR2 is SASEGT. Sequenced with the Oncomine TCR Beta short-read assay was DNA taken from cultured CD4+ T cells. Cultured CD4+ T cells were the source of extracted genomic DNA. TCRdb re-called the PCR reads with MiXCR, one entry per CDR3 protein. The top ten hold roughly 4.9% of the sample, which has tens of thousands of distinct CDR3 sequences, less than 45% seen once.

V is TRBV6-1 and J is TRBJ2-1; D uncertain. This receptor was taken from a human donor who had recovered from COVID-19. The sequenced sample was CD4+ T cells from blood, cultured in vitro, obtained about 7 months after SARS-CoV-2 vaccination. CDR3 nucleotide sequence: TGTGCCAGCTCTCAGGACGGTTTTAGCTCCTACAATGAGCAGTTCTTC. This sequence encodes CASSQDGFSSYNEQFF.